The 6 T cell receptor beta chains listed next were all sequenced from one sample in a study of a mutant IDH1 vaccine in newly diagnosed glioma. Stated time point: week 23, last vaccination. Vaccinated patients received 300 ug of mutant IDH1 20-mer peptide per dose, with topical imiquimod. No antigens are known for them. TCRdb keeps only in-frame clones here, not all; method: immunoSEQ multiplex PCR. The table lists around 85,000 clones, approximately 85% of them singletons. Specimen: PBMCs, collected from a glioma patient whose treatment included an IDH1 peptide vaccine. These receptors were taken from a man in his thirties or forties with glioma. Some clones in this sample may be carry-over from other donors' samples.

The rearrangement links TRBV6-5 to TRBJ1-2; 8 bases map to TRBD1. Germline trimming cut 7 bases from V and 7 bases from J; bases unmatched to any gene: 8. Germline V gives CDR1 MNHEY, CDR2 SVGAGI. The CDR3 has 13 amino acids. The DNA of the CDR3 is TGTGCCAGCACCGCGACAGGGGAGAGTGGCTACACCTTC. Protein: CASTATGESGYTF.

The chain recombines TRBV19 with TRBJ1-1; the D gene is possibly TRBD1 (5 bases). V was clipped by 5 bases and J by 0 bases, with 13 bases between them. The V gene's germline CDR1 is LNHDA and CDR2 SQIVND (reference sequence). There are 15 residues in the CDR3. The CDR3 sequence is CASSSRTGLNTEAFF. The CDR3 coding sequence is TGTGCCAGTAGTTCTCGAACAGGACTGAACACTGAAGCTTTCTTT.

The chain combines TRBV20-1 with TRBJ2-1, with D maybe TRBD2 (6 bases). The V end lost 5 bases, the J end lost 15 bases, and 17 bases lay between the germline ends. CDR3 length equals 11 residues. Germline CDR1 and CDR2: DFQATT and SNEGSKA (reference sequence). As DNA, the CDR3 is TGCAGTGCTGCCGCCACTAGCTACCGGTTCTTC. Protein sequence: CSAAATSYRFF.

The chain employs TRBV7-2 and TRBJ2-5, with D hard to call. CDR1 is SGHTA and CDR2 is FQGNSA in the germline V gene. Trimming stripped 5 bases from V and 5 bases from J, with 9 bases between. The CDR3 sequence is 12 residues long. CDR3 region: CASSALGETQYF. For the CDR3, the DNA is TGTGCCAGCAGCGCACTTGGGGAGACCCAGTACTTC.

The gene calls are TRBV21-1 and TRBJ1-5; the table's D call TRBD1 went unverified against the DNA. TRBV21-1 is flagged as a pseudogene. CDR3 length: 20 amino acids. In DNA form, the CDR3 reads TGTGCCAGCAGAATTGAACCGGGACAGGGCTCTGATAAGAGCAATCAGCCCCAGCATTTT. Its protein is CASRIEPGQGSDKSNQPQHF.

The CDR3: CASSSEGLVREKLFF. CDR3 bases: TGTGCCAGCAGTTCCGAAGGTCTCGTTCGTGAAAAACTGTTTTTT. V is TRBV6-5 and J is TRBJ1-4; D gene uncertain. The CDR3 runs to 15 residues. Germline lookup yields CDR1 MNHEY and CDR2 SVGAGI. V was cut by 4 bases and J by 7 bases, with 16 bases left in between.